Given below is one T cell receptor (beta chain) in context. Its antigen is currently unknown. The data stem from a study of human T cells and chemical hapten exposure. Across the whole study: Upper-back patch tests with 0.01% DPC were read at 6 days. Study conclusions and caveats: Healthy people's immune response may differ from that of the donors, who had alopecia. The study found that DPC sensitization did not change TCRs above 1 in 1000 frequency.

TCRdb re-analysed the RACE reads in MiXCR, keeping a single row per CDR3 protein. The sample has 50,000 or so distinct CDR3 sequences, 9% to 9.5% seen once. Documented time point: patch test 1, 2 weeks after DPC sensitization. Treatment denoted: therapeutic diphenylcyclopropenone sensitization with weekly scalp DPC. Each patch-test visit's blood sample preceded patch application. Between the trimmed V and J ends, which lost 1 base and 2 bases, there was a span of 11 bases. CDR1 is SGHTA, CDR2 FQGNSA, per germline. This CDR3 region has 16 residues. The source is a woman between 50 and 59 years old with alopecia areata. Some clones in this sample may be carry-over from other donors' samples. The V gene is TRBV7-2, the J gene TRBJ2-2; maybe TRBD2 (6 bases). This sample comprised whole blood, obtained in connection with sensitization to the hapten diphenylcyclopropenone (DPC). The CDR3 nucleotides read TGTGCCAGCAGCTTAGGAGGGACTTTTAACACCGGGGAGCTGTTTTTT. Translation: CASSLGGTFNTGELFF. Full variable domain (outside the CDR3, taken from reference TRBV7-2 and TRBJ2-2): GAGVSQSPSNKVTEKGKDVELRCDPISGHTALYWYRQSLGQGLEFLIYFQGNSAPDKSGLPSDRFSAERTGGSVSTLTIQRTQQEDSAVYLCASSLGGTFNTGELFFGEGSRLTVL.